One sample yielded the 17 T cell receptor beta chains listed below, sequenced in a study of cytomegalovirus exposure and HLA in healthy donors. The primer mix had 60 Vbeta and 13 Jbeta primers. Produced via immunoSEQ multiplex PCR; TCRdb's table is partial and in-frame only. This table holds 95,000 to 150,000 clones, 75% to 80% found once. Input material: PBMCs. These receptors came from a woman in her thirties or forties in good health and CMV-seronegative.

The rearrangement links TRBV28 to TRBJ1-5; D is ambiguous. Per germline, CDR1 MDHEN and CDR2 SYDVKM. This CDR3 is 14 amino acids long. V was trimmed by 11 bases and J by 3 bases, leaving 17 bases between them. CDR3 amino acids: CAGRDRQPNQPQHF. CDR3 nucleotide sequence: TGTGCCGGGAGGGATCGCCAGCCCAATCAGCCCCAGCATTTT.

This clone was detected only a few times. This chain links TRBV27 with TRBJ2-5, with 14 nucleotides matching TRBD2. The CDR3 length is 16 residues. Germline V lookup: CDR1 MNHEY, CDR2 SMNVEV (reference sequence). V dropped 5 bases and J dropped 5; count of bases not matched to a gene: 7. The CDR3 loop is CASSQTGTSGSETQYF. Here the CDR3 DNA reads TGTGCCAGCAGTCAAACCGGGACTAGCGGGAGTGAGACCCAGTACTTC.

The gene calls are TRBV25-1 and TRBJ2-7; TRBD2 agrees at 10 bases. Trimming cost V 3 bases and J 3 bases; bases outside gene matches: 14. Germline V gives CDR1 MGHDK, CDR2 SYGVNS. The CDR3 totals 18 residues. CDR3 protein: CASSDSTLTLAGVYEQYF. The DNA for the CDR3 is TGTGCCAGCAGTGATTCTACCCTCACCCTAGCGGGGGTCTACGAGCAGTACTTC.

CDR3 amino acids: CASSIGGGSTDTQYF. In nucleotides, the CDR3 is TGTGCCAGTAGTATCGGGGGAGGAAGCACAGATACGCAGTATTTT. The chain uses TRBV19 and TRBJ2-3; tentatively, D is TRBD2 (6 bases). V was shortened by 3 bases and J by 0 bases, with 10 bases between the two germline ends. Germline V CDR1 and CDR2: LNHDA, SQIVND (reference sequence). The length of the CDR3 is 15 residues. Full variable domain (rest looked up from reference TRBV19 and TRBJ2-3): DGGITQSPKYLFRKEGQNVTLSCEQNLNHDAMYWYRQDPGQGLRLIYYSQIVNDFQKGDIAEGYSVSREKKESFPLTVTSAQKNPTAFYLCASSIGGGSTDTQYFGPGTRLTVL.

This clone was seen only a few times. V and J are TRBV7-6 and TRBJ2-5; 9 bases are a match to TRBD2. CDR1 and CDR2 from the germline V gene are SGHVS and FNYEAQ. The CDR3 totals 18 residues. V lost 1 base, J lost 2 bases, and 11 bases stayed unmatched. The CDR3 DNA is TGTGCCAGCAGCTTAGAGATCCCTAGCGGGATAGGGCAAGAGACCCAGTACTTC. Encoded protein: CASSLEIPSGIGQETQYF.

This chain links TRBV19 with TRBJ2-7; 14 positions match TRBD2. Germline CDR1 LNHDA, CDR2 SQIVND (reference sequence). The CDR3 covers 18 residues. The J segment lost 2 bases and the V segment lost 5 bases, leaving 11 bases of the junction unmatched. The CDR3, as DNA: TGTGCCAGTAGTGCCTATCAGGGACTAGCGGGAGTCGCCTACGAGCAGTACTTC. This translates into CASSAYQGLAGVAYEQYF.

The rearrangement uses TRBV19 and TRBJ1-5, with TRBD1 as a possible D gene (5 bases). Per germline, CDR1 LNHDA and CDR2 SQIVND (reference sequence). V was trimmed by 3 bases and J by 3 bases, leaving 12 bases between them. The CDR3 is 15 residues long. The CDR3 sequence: CASSIAGWNNQPQHF. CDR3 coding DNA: TGTGCCAGTAGTATTGCAGGGTGGAACAATCAGCCCCAGCATTTT.

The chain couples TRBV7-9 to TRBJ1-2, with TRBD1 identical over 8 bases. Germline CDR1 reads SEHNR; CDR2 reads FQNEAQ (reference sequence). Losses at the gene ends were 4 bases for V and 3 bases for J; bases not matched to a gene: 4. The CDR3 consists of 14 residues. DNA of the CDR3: TGTGCCAGCAGCTCCCAGGGGGCTTACTATGGCTACACCTTC. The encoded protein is CASSSQGAYYGYTF.

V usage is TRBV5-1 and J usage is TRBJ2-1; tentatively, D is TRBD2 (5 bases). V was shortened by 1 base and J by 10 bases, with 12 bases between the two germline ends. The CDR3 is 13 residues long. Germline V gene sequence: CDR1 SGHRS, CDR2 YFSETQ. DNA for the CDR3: TGCGCCAGCAGCTTGTTTCCGGGGAACGAGCAGTTCTTC. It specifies CASSLFPGNEQFF.

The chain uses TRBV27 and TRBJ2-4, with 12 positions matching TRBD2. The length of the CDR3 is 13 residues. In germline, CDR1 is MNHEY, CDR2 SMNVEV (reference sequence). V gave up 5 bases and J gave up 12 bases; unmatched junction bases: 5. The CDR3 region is CASSTSGRYSQYF. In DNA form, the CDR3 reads TGTGCCAGCAGTACTAGCGGGAGGTACAGTCAGTACTTC.

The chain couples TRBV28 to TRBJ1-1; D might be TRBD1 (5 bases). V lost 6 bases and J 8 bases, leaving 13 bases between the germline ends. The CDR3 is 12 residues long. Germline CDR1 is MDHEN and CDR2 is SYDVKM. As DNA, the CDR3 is TGTGCCAGCAGCAACCTCAGGGTGGAAGCTTTCTTT. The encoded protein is CASSNLRVEAFF.

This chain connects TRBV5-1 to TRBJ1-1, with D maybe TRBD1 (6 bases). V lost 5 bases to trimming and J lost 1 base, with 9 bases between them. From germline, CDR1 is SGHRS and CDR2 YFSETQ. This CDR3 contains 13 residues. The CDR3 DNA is TGCGCCAGCAGGACACAGGGGAACACTGAAGCTTTCTTT. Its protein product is CASRTQGNTEAFF.

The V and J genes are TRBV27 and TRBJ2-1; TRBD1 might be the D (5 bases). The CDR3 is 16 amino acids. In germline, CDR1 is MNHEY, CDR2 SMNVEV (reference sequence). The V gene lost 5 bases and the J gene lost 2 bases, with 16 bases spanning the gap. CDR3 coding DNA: TGTGCCAGCAGTCCTAAAACAGGACCTCCCTACAATGAGCAGTTCTTC. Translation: CASSPKTGPPYNEQFF.

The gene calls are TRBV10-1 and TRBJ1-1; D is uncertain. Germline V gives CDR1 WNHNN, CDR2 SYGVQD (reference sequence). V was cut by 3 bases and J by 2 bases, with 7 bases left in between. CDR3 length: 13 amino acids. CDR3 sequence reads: CASSEGGNTEAFF. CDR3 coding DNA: TGCGCCAGCAGTGAAGGAGGAAACACTGAAGCTTTCTTT.

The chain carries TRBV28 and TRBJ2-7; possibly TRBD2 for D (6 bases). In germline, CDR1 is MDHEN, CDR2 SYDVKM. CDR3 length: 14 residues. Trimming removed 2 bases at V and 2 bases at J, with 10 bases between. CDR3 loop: CASSLGGRAYEQYF. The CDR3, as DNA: TGTGCCAGCAGTTTAGGAGGGCGAGCCTACGAGCAGTACTTC.

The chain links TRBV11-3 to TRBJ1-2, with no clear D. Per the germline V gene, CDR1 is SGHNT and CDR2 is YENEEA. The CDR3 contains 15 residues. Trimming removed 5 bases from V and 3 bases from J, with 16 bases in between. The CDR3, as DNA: TGTGCCAGCAGCCTTCCTCGCGGGGAACACTATGGCTACACCTTC. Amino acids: CASSLPRGEHYGYTF.

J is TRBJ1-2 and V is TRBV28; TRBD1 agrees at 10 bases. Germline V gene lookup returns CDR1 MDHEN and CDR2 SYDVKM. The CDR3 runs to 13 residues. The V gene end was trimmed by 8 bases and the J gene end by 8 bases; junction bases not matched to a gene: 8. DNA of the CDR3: TGTGCCAGCTGGGACAGGGGTGTCGAAGGCTACACCTTC. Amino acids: CASWDRGVEGYTF.